Shown below are 24 T cell receptor beta chains from a single sample sequenced in a study of molecular identifiers for immune sequencing clone quantification. TCRdb fed the PCR reads into MiXCR, producing one record per CDR3 protein. The sample lists 80,000 to 100,000 distinct CDR3 sequences; around 24% were seen once. Material for sequencing was naive CD8+ T cells from blood, with Jurkat cell RNA spiked in. The subset here: FACS-sorted CD8+CD4-CCR7+CD45RA+ naive T cells. The origin of the receptors is a human donor in good health. Some libraries in this study had Jurkat cell RNA spiked in.

In this sample, this clonotype turned up many times. The gene calls are TRBV4-1 and TRBJ2-3, with D hard to call. Germline V gene data show CDR1 as MGHRA and CDR2 as YSYEKL. V dropped 1 base and J dropped 0 bases, with 11 bases sitting between them. The length of the CDR3 is 16 residues. DNA of the CDR3: TGCGCCAGCAGCCAAGTTGGCGGATCTAGCACAGATACGCAGTATTTT. The encoded protein is CASSQVGGSSTDTQYF.

This clonotype was seen at least ten times. V usage is TRBV6-6 and J usage is TRBJ2-7, with TRBD1 as a possible D gene (6 bases). CDR3 size: 12 residues. Trimming left V 5 bases short and J 5 bases short, with 10 bases between. Germline values: CDR1 MNHNY, CDR2 SVGAGI (reference sequence). DNA of the CDR3: TGTGCCAGCAGTCACCACAGGGACGAGCAGTACTTC. Its protein product is CASSHHRDEQYF.

This clonotype was detected once. One junction end does not reproduce the germline sequence, and a read error may be involved. The gene calls are TRBV5-1 and TRBJ2-5, with D tentatively TRBD2 (6 bases). The CDR3 has 13 amino acids. Germline V gene lookup returns CDR1 SGHRS and CDR2 YFSETQ. DNA for the CDR3: TGCGTCAGCAGAAGCGGGCCCCAAGAGACCCAGTACTTC. The encoded protein is CVSRSGPQETQYF.

Regarding this clonotype: This could be a read error, since a much larger clone is one nucleotide away. The chain combines TRBV6-5 with TRBJ1-1; D is unresolved. This CDR3 comprises 13 residues. Germline V gene sequence: CDR1 MNHEY, CDR2 SVGAGI. CDR3 nucleotide sequence: TGTGCCAGCAGTTACCGCAGGAACACTGAAGCTTCCTTT. Its protein product is CASSYRRNTEASF.

This clonotype was seen ten or more times. The V call is TRBV9, the J call TRBJ1-1; D gene unclear. CDR3 length: 13 residues. Germline values: CDR1 SGDLS, CDR2 YYNGEE. Trimming took 0 bases from V and 1 from J, leaving 4 bases between them. DNA of the CDR3: TGTGCCAGCAGCGTAGTAACGAACACTGAAGCTTTCTTT. Protein sequence: CASSVVTNTEAFF.

This clonotype appeared a few times. The chain is built from TRBV7-2 and TRBJ2-1; weak D call: TRBD2 (6 bases). V lost 4 bases and J 4 bases, leaving 14 bases between the germline ends. CDR1 is SGHTA and CDR2 is FQGNSA in the germline V gene. There are 15 residues in the CDR3. CDR3 region: CASSSHWGEYNEQFF. The CDR3, as DNA: TGTGCCAGCAGCTCCCATTGGGGGGAGTACAATGAGCAGTTCTTC.

Ten or more counts support this clonotype. V and J are TRBV10-3 and TRBJ2-5, with 8 bases aligning to TRBD1. This CDR3 is 14 amino acids long. J was trimmed by 4 bases and V by 6 bases; bases with no gene match: 7. The germline V gene has CDR1 ENHRY and CDR2 SYGVKD. CDR3 loop: CAISLTGVGETQYF. CDR3 sequence (DNA): TGTGCCATCAGCCTGACAGGGGTTGGAGAGACCCAGTACTTC.

A remark on this clonotype: This clone may be a read error of a much larger clone one base away. The rearrangement joins TRBV18 to TRBJ2-7, with TRBD2 matching over 11 bases. Germline trimming cut 3 bases from V and 6 bases from J; bases unmatched to any gene: 10. This CDR3 comprises 16 residues. Germline values: CDR1 KGHSH, CDR2 LQKENI. Written as DNA, the CDR3 is TGTGCCAGCTCACCCTACCCGCTAGCGGGAGGTGGCGAGCAGTACTTC. Amino acid sequence: CASSPYPLAGGGEQYF.

Worth noting for this clonotype: This may be a read error: a much more frequent sequence differs by one nucleotide. The gene calls are TRBV7-9 and TRBJ2-7; D perhaps matches TRBD1 (5 bases). CDR3 length: 15 amino acids. Germline CDR1 and CDR2: SEHNR and FQNEAQ (reference sequence). Trimming pared 5 bases from V and 7 bases from J, leaving 21 bases between. In DNA, the CDR3 is TGTGCCAGCAGCCCCGTCTCTGGGGCGGTAGGGGAGCAGTACTTC. Its protein is CASSPVSGAVGEQYF.

This clonotype was detected many times. V and J are TRBV20-1 and TRBJ2-3; D is undetermined. In germline, CDR1 is DFQATT, CDR2 SNEGSKA (reference sequence). V was shortened by 4 bases and J by 8 bases, with 22 bases between the two germline ends. This CDR3 comprises 15 residues. CDR3 sequence: CSANGNDNTDGTQYF. As DNA, the CDR3 is TGCAGTGCTAATGGAAACGACAACACAGATGGTACGCAGTATTTT.

In regard to this clonotype: This sequence may be a read error, since a much larger clone differs from it by one base. V usage is TRBV7-6 and J usage is TRBJ2-7; possibly TRBD2 for D (5 bases). The germline gives CDR1 SGHVS, CDR2 FNYEAQ. The CDR3 runs to 14 residues. Deletions cut 1 base from V and 2 bases from J, with 9 bases between. As DNA, the CDR3 is TGTGCCAGCAGCTTAGATAGAGGGCCCTACGAGCAGTACTTC. Its translation: CASSLDRGPYEQYF. The whole variable domain, filled in from reference TRBV7-6 and TRBJ2-7, reads GAGVSQSPRYKVTKRGQDVALRCDPISGHVSLYWYRQALGQGPEFLTYFNYEAQQDKSGLPNDRFSAERPEGSISTLTIQRTEQRDSAMYRCASSLDRGPYEQYFGPGTRLTVT.

Ten or more counts support this clonotype. The J gene is TRBJ2-7, the V gene TRBV4-1, with 8 positions matching TRBD2. Germline trimming cut 1 base from V and 3 bases from J; bases unmatched to any gene: 8. Germline CDR1 MGHRA, CDR2 YSYEKL. The CDR3 extends over 16 amino acids. CDR3 region: CASSQVVRGGSYEQYF. The CDR3 DNA sequence: TGCGCCAGCAGCCAAGTGGTCCGCGGGGGGAGCTACGAGCAGTACTTC.

This clonotype showed up many times. The genes are TRBV28 and TRBJ1-5; 8 nucleotides agree with TRBD1. The germline V gene has CDR1 MDHEN and CDR2 SYDVKM. The CDR3 is made up of 18 amino acids. Trimming at V came to 1 base and at J to 5 bases, leaving 13 bases not matched to a gene. CDR3 sequence (DNA): TGTGCCAGCAGTTTATTGACAGGGGAAAAAGTTATCGATCAGCCCCAGCATTTT. This codes for CASSLLTGEKVIDQPQHF.

With regard to this clonotype: Given a much more abundant clone one base away, this may be a read error. The chain carries TRBV20-1 and TRBJ2-1; D is possibly TRBD2 (6 bases). Germline V gene sequence: CDR1 DFQATT, CDR2 SNEGSKA (reference sequence). This CDR3 contains 17 residues. CDR3 loop: CSARAPQGAGVYNGQFF. For the CDR3, the DNA is TGCAGTGCTAGAGCTCCCCAGGGAGCGGGTGTCTACAATGGGCAGTTCTTC.

This clonotype was observed a handful of times. V is TRBV5-1 and J is TRBJ2-7; possible D gene TRBD2, 6 bases. Germline CDR1 SGHRS, CDR2 YFSETQ. The CDR3 is made up of 14 amino acids. V lost 3 bases and J lost 5, with 15 bases in between. The CDR3 reads CASSWGDRSNEQYF. DNA of the CDR3: TGCGCCAGCAGCTGGGGGGACCGGTCGAACGAGCAGTACTTC.

With regard to this clonotype: The junction shows a germline mismatch at one end, possibly a read error. The chain recombines TRBV27 with TRBJ1-1, with D unresolved. From germline, CDR1 is MNHEY and CDR2 SMNVEV (reference sequence). The CDR3 spans 13 residues. CDR3 nucleotides: TGTGCCAGCAGTTTGGGGTCGGGCACTGAAACTTTCTTT. Protein: CASSLGSGTETFF.

This clonotype appeared many times. The J gene is TRBJ2-7, the V gene TRBV19; 10 bases agree with TRBD1. The germline V gene has CDR1 LNHDA and CDR2 SQIVND (reference sequence). The CDR3 runs 14 residues. The V segment lost 3 bases and the J segment 4 bases; nucleotides outside the gene matches: 3. CDR3 bases: TGTGCCAGTAGTATGGGACAGGGGTTGTACGAGCAGTACTTC. It encodes CASSMGQGLYEQYF. Filled out from reference TRBV19 and TRBJ2-7, the complete variable domain reads DGGITQSPKYLFRKEGQNVTLSCEQNLNHDAMYWYRQDPGQGLRLIYYSQIVNDFQKGDIAEGYSVSREKKESFPLTVTSAQKNPTAFYLCASSMGQGLYEQYFGPGTRLTVT.

This clonotype was counted between two and nine times. The rearrangement uses TRBV3-1 and TRBJ1-1, with 7 bases fitting TRBD1. V was pared by 5 bases and J by 1 base, with 4 bases of the junction left unmatched. The CDR3 length is 14 residues. The V gene's germline CDR1 is LGHDT and CDR2 YNNKEL (reference sequence). This chain's CDR3 is CASSYYRGNTEAFF. The CDR3 DNA follows: TGTGCCAGCAGCTATTACAGGGGGAACACTGAAGCTTTCTTT.

In its sample, this clonotype was seen many times. The chain is built from TRBV4-1 and TRBJ2-1, with D tentatively TRBD1 or TRBD2 (5 bases each). The CDR3 is 15 residues long. Trimming removed 5 bases from V and 3 bases from J, with 14 bases in between. Germline V gene sequence: CDR1 MGHRA, CDR2 YSYEKL. The CDR3 DNA sequence: TGCGCCAGCAGCGTAATAAGGGACGTCTACAATGAGCAGTTCTTC. Protein product: CASSVIRDVYNEQFF.

As concerns this clonotype: Its ends do not fully match the called genes, so a read error is possible. CDR3 residues: CARRLAQGRSYAQYF. The CDR3 bases are TGTGCCCGCCGCTTAGCCCAGGGGCGCTCCTACGCGCAGTACTTC. V and J are TRBV7-9 and TRBJ2-7; maybe TRBD1 (6 bases). The CDR3 consists of 15 residues. In germline, CDR1 is SEHNR, CDR2 FQNEAQ (reference sequence).

This clonotype showed up many times. The chain uses TRBV4-1 and TRBJ2-7, with 13 bases identical to TRBD2. This CDR3 is built from 16 residues. The V gene end was trimmed by 0 bases and the J gene end by 4 bases; junction bases not matched to a gene: 3. The germline CDR1 and CDR2 sequences are MGHRA and YSYEKL. The CDR3 DNA follows: TGCGCCAGCAGCCAAGAATTGGGACTAGCGGGGTACGAGCAGTACTTC. Protein: CASSQELGLAGYEQYF.

This clonotype has just a few counts. V gene TRBV6-6 combines with J gene TRBJ2-7; D is unresolved. V was clipped by 0 bases and J by 6 bases, with 12 bases between them. The CDR3 is made up of 14 amino acids. Germline CDR1 MNHNY, CDR2 SVGAGI (reference sequence). CDR3 protein: CASSYSVVGGEQYF. The DNA for the CDR3 is TGTGCCAGCAGTTACTCGGTAGTAGGCGGCGAGCAGTACTTC.

Concerning this clonotype itself: One base away lies a much larger clone, so this may be a sequencing read error. The chain has TRBV20-1 and TRBJ2-6, with 8 bases aligning to TRBD2. V lost 0 bases, J lost 0 bases, and 13 bases stayed unmatched. CDR1 and CDR2 from the germline V gene are DFQATT and SNEGSKA (reference sequence). This CDR3 contains 20 residues. CDR3 region: CSARDSPPLAGTSGANVLTF. The CDR3, as DNA: TGCAGTGCTAGAGACAGTCCGCCGCTAGCGGGCACCTCTGGGGCCAACGTCCTGACTTTC.

This sequence joins TRBV10-3 and TRBJ1-6; D remains ambiguous. The CDR3 runs to 13 residues. CDR1 ENHRY and CDR2 SYGVKD come from the germline V gene. With 4 bases removed from V and 6 bases from J, the gap between germline ends came to 7 bases. This CDR3 reads CAISGEANSPLHF. CDR3 sequence (DNA): TGTGCCATCAGTGGAGAAGCTAATTCACCCCTCCACTTT.